One and the same sample provided the 20 T cell receptor beta chains below, sequenced in a study of blood T cell repertoires in COVID-19. The data were produced by immunoSEQ multiplex PCR, yet TCRdb's version contains in-frame clones alone and is incomplete. The sample includes some 300,000 clones, around 90% seen only once; the top ten take 0.75% to 1%. Sequencing was done on a sample of PBMCs or T cells enriched from blood (not recorded which). The source of these receptors is a woman in her thirties who had recovered from COVID-19.

The rearrangement uses TRBV28 and TRBJ2-1; 10 positions match TRBD2. The germline CDR1 and CDR2 sequences are MDHEN and SYDVKM. The junction had 8 bases not matched to a gene; V was cut back by 5 bases and J by 4 bases. The CDR3 totals 16 residues. The CDR3 DNA reads as TGTGCCAGCAGTCCGCAAGCGGGGGGGCTATACAATGAGCAGTTCTTC. It specifies CASSPQAGGLYNEQFF.

This clone occurred a few times. This chain links TRBV19 with TRBJ1-2, with no clear D. This CDR3 is built from 15 residues. Per germline, CDR1 LNHDA and CDR2 SQIVND (reference sequence). Trimming pared 5 bases from V and 0 bases from J, leaving 13 bases between. The CDR3: CASSPGLYPNYGYTF. The CDR3 region has the DNA TGTGCCAGTAGTCCCGGACTCTACCCTAACTATGGCTACACCTTC.

This rearrangement joins TRBV7-9 to TRBJ2-7; 7 nucleotides line up with TRBD1. The CDR3 runs to 15 residues. With 5 bases clipped from V and 4 bases from J, the junction kept 11 bases outside the gene matches. Germline CDR1 reads SEHNR; CDR2 reads FQNEAQ (reference sequence). CDR3 residues: CASSDPGQKTYEQYF. The CDR3 bases are TGTGCCAGCAGCGATCCGGGACAGAAAACTTACGAGCAGTACTTC.

The genes are TRBV5-4 and TRBJ1-2, with a tentative D call TRBD1 (6 bases). The germline gives CDR1 SGHNT, CDR2 YYREEE (reference sequence). The CDR3 contains 15 residues. Trimming took 4 bases from V and 1 from J, leaving 14 bases between them. The CDR3 protein is CASSTRQANNYGYTF. CDR3 in DNA: TGTGCCAGCAGCACTCGACAGGCGAATAACTATGGCTACACCTTC.

The chain combines TRBV9 with TRBJ1-4; 9 bases fit TRBD1. The CDR3 runs 16 residues. Germline-derived CDR1 and CDR2 are SGDLS and YYNGEE. J gave up 5 bases and V 3 bases, and 8 bases lay outside the gene matches. CDR3: CASSDWGTGSNEKLFF. DNA for the CDR3: TGTGCCAGCAGCGACTGGGGGACAGGGTCGAATGAAAAACTGTTTTTT. The whole variable domain, remainder taken from reference TRBV9 and TRBJ1-4, is DSGVTQTPKHLITATGQRVTLRCSPRSGDLSVYWYQQSLDQGLQFLIQYYNGEERAKGNILERFSAQQFPDLHSELNLSSLELGDSALYFCASSDWGTGSNEKLFFGSGTQLSVL.

This clone has more than one count but fewer than ten. The chain employs TRBV14 and TRBJ2-3; D remains unclear. The length of the CDR3 is 14 residues. The V end was cut by 0 bases, the J end by 8 bases, with 12 bases between. Germline CDR1 SGHDN, CDR2 FVKESK. This chain's CDR3 is CASSQELSAVTQYF. For the CDR3, the DNA is TGTGCCAGCAGCCAAGAGTTAAGCGCGGTTACGCAGTATTTT.

The chain couples TRBV6-5 to TRBJ1-2, with D perhaps matching TRBD1 (6 bases). Germline-derived CDR1 and CDR2 are MNHEY and SVGAGI. The CDR3 consists of 14 residues. The ends were cut back, 4 bases at V and 8 bases at J, with 17 bases in the middle. The DNA for the CDR3 is TGTGCCAGCAGTTTGTATACAGGGATTTGGGGCTACACCTTC. Amino acid sequence: CASSLYTGIWGYTF.

This chain connects TRBV5-1 to TRBJ2-5, with 9 bases that match TRBD2. The CDR3 consists of 16 residues. Germline loops: CDR1 SGHRS, CDR2 YFSETQ. Germline trimming cut 1 base from V and 1 base from J; bases unmatched to any gene: 5. The CDR3 bases are TGCGCCAGCAGCTTGAGGCAGCGGGGGGTCCAAGAGACCCAGTACTTC. Encoded protein: CASSLRQRGVQETQYF.

The chain recombines TRBV6-5 with TRBJ2-5, with 7 bases identical to TRBD1. The V segment lost 7 bases and the J segment 2 bases; nucleotides outside the gene matches: 4. CDR1 is MNHEY and CDR2 is SVGAGI in the germline V gene. The length of the CDR3 is 13 residues. CDR3 region: CASMPGQQETQYF. The CDR3 DNA reads TGTGCCAGCATGCCGGGACAGCAAGAGACCCAGTACTTC.

This sequence joins TRBV5-6 and TRBJ2-5; 11 bases match TRBD2. Per the germline V gene, CDR1 is SGHDT and CDR2 is YYEEEE. The CDR3 is 16 residues long. Trimming cost V 2 bases and J 3 bases; bases outside gene matches: 6. CDR3 sequence reads: CASSFRAGLAEETQYF. Here the CDR3 DNA reads TGTGCCAGCAGCTTCCGGGCGGGACTAGCGGAAGAGACCCAGTACTTC. The variable domain in full, with the rest retrieved from reference TRBV5-6 and TRBJ2-5, is DAGVTQSPTHLIKTRGQQVTLRCSPKSGHDTVSWYQQALGQGPQFIFQYYEEEERQRGNFPDRFSGHQFPNYSSELNVNALLLGDSALYLCASSFRAGLAEETQYFGPGTRLLVL.

This clone was seen once. Other nucleotide sequences in the sample specify the same CDR3. This chain uses TRBV7-2 with TRBJ2-1; the match to TRBD1 covers 9 bases. Losses at the gene ends were 5 bases for V and 3 bases for J; bases not matched to a gene: 5. The CDR3 length is 15 residues. Germline lookup yields CDR1 SGHTA and CDR2 FQGNSA. CDR3 sequence (DNA): TGTGCCAGCAGCCACAGGGGGCAGCTCTACAATGAGCAGTTCTTC. Its translation is CASSHRGQLYNEQFF.

This chain uses TRBV15 with TRBJ2-7, with 8 bases fitting TRBD1. This CDR3 spans 15 amino acids. Germline assignment: CDR1 LNHNV and CDR2 YYDKDF (reference sequence). With 3 bases clipped from V and 4 bases from J, the junction kept 8 bases outside the gene matches. CDR3 protein: CATSRGRGQGYEQYF. The CDR3, as DNA: TGTGCCACCAGCAGGGGGAGAGGACAGGGTTACGAGCAGTACTTC. The full variable domain, completed using reference TRBV15 and TRBJ2-7, is DAMVIQNPRYQVTQFGKPVTLSCSQTLNHNVMYWYQQKSSQAPKLLFHYYDKDFNNEADTPDNFQSRRPNTSFCFLDIRSPGLGDTAMYLCATSRGRGQGYEQYFGPGTRLTVT.

The chain recombines TRBV6-1 with TRBJ2-1; D unresolved. V was cut by 6 bases and J by 3 bases, with 9 bases left in between. Germline V CDR1 and CDR2: MNHNS, SASEGT. The CDR3 has 13 amino acids. The CDR3 nucleotides are TGTGCCAGCAGCTCCCAACACTACAATGAGCAGTTCTTC. Its translation: CASSSQHYNEQFF.

CDR3 amino acids: CASSLDGQGGGNTIYF. The CDR3 nucleotides are TGTGCCAGCAGCTTAGATGGACAGGGTGGCGGAAACACCATATATTTT. V gene TRBV7-9 combines with J gene TRBJ1-3, with TRBD1 matching over 8 bases. This CDR3 comprises 16 residues. V was pared by 1 base and J by 4 bases, with 6 bases of the junction left unmatched. Germline V gene data show CDR1 as SEHNR and CDR2 as FQNEAQ (reference sequence).

The CDR3 is CASSLGTSGSLREQYF. CDR3 sequence (DNA): TGCGCCAGCAGCTTGGGGACTAGCGGGAGCCTACGCGAGCAGTACTTC. The genes are TRBV5-1 and TRBJ2-7; 13 bases agree with TRBD2. V shed 0 bases and J 6 bases; nucleotides not matched to a gene: 6. The V gene's germline CDR1 is SGHRS and CDR2 YFSETQ. The CDR3 totals 16 residues.

The chain's CDR3 is CASSQDLSPLHF. DNA for the CDR3: TGCGCCAGCAGCCAAGATCTCTCACCCCTCCACTTT. The chain joins TRBV4-1 to TRBJ1-6; no definite D call. CDR3 length: 12 residues. Trimming cost V 0 bases and J 10 bases, with 4 bases left between them. The V gene's germline CDR1 is MGHRA and CDR2 YSYEKL.

V usage is TRBV10-3 and J usage is TRBJ2-1; 7 bases map to TRBD2. V shed 6 bases, J shed 8 bases, and the junction held 4 bases outside the gene matches. The germline gives CDR1 ENHRY, CDR2 SYGVKD. CDR3 length equals 12 residues. CDR3: CAISGRRDEQFF. DNA for the CDR3: TGTGCCATCAGCGGGAGGCGGGATGAGCAGTTCTTC.

The chain employs TRBV7-6 and TRBJ2-2; 13 nucleotides line up with TRBD2. The CDR3 has 18 residues. In germline, CDR1 is SGHVS, CDR2 FNYEAQ. The ends lost 5 bases at V and 7 bases at J; junction bases unmatched: 13. For the CDR3, the DNA is TGTGCCAGCAGCCCTGGGACTAGCGGGGCAACCCGGGGCGGGGAGCTGTTTTTT. Protein product: CASSPGTSGATRGGELFF.

V usage is TRBV11-3 and J usage is TRBJ2-1; 7 bases fit TRBD2. Germline V gives CDR1 SGHNT, CDR2 YENEEA. The CDR3 extends over 15 amino acids. Trimming took 5 bases from V and 6 from J; bases not matched to a gene: 10. The CDR3 is CASSRESERGNEQFF. The CDR3 nucleotides read TGTGCCAGCAGCCGCGAATCCGAGCGGGGCAATGAGCAGTTCTTC.

V is TRBV10-1 and J is TRBJ1-5; D perhaps matches TRBD1 (5 bases). Germline V gives CDR1 WNHNN, CDR2 SYGVQD (reference sequence). The CDR3 loop spans 15 amino acids. Trimming took 11 bases from V and 2 from J, leaving 19 bases between them. The CDR3 DNA is TGCGCCCTAGGAAGGCTTGGACACCGCAATCAGCCCCAGCATTTT. This codes for CALGRLGHRNQPQHF.